This entry features one T cell receptor (beta chain) sequence. The antigen remains unidentified. Germline V gene lookup returns CDR1 WNHNN and CDR2 SYGVQD (reference sequence). CDR3 size: 13 residues. With 5 bases removed from V and 0 bases from J, the gap between germline ends came to 8 bases. Profiled with immunoSEQ multiplex PCR; TCRdb holds only in-frame clones, not every one. Here the sample spans around 70,000 clones, about four fifths being singletons. These data are taken from a study of radiotherapy plus CTLA-4 blockade in lung cancer. The overall study: Among all patients, approximately 18% showed objective responses, while roughly 28% had disease control.

Study-level findings and limits: Interferon-beta, together with early blood T cell clone dynamics, reportedly best predicted response. Some TCR clones had been derived from tumors. These clones expanded in peripheral blood after radiotherapy plus ipilimumab.

The TCR originated in a human donor with non-small cell lung cancer who had a partial response to radiotherapy plus ipilimumab. The sample in question was peripheral blood, obtained from a patient treated with radiotherapy plus ipilimumab. The chain employs TRBV10-1 and TRBJ2-7, with a tentative D call TRBD2 (6 bases). The CDR3 DNA sequence: TGCGCCAGCAGTACCGGGAGCTCCTACGAGCAGTACTTC. It translates to CASSTGSSYEQYF.